This T cell receptor beta chain was observed in a study of cytomegalovirus exposure and HLA in healthy donors. Study-wide points: Presence/absence analyses treated sequencing depth as roughly uniform across donors. Per a prior analysis, the majority of TCR beta V segments were productive roughly 90% or roughly 30% of the time. Among immune exposure information, only CMV serostatus was available.

Details on this clone: Its antigen is not identified.

Germline values: CDR1 PRHDT, CDR2 FYEKMQ (reference sequence). The CDR3 contains 14 residues. The study ran its PCR with 60 Vbeta and 13 Jbeta primers. Some clones are missing from TCRdb's copy, which holds only in-frame ones; the method was immunoSEQ multiplex PCR. The sample has roughly 170,000 clones, roughly 70% seen once. The source material was PBMCs. The chain carries TRBV13 and TRBJ2-5; D is perhaps TRBD1 (6 bases). The DNA end is a closer match to TRBJ2-7, so the J assignment may be wrong. The receptor comes from a girl aged 5-17 years in good health and CMV-seronegative. Written as DNA, the CDR3 is TGTGCCAGCAGCTTCGGAGGACAGTCCTACGAGCAGTACTTC. It translates to CASSFGGQSYEQYF.